This TCR beta chain was identified in a study of T cells in Graves' hyperthyroidism and ophthalmopathy. The germline CDR1 and CDR2 sequences are MNHNS and SASEGT. After removal of 1 base from V and 5 bases from J, the junction contained 12 bases not matched to a gene. The CDR3 spans 18 residues. Regions amplified from RNA transcripts were the TCR beta CDR3 regions. First-round RT-PCR with HTBI primers amplified the TCR CDR3 region. TCRdb reprocessed the multiplex PCR reads with MiXCR, giving one entry per CDR3 protein. The sample contains roughly 660,000 distinct CDR3 sequences, roughly 17% of which appear only once.

The sequence derives from a man aged 50-59 years with Graves' hyperthyroidism. This chain uses TRBV6-1 with TRBJ2-3; 10 positions match TRBD2. The sequenced sample was blood. The CDR3 DNA reads TGTGCCAGCAGTGAAGAGGGCGTAGCGGGAGGCCGAGGAGATACGCAGTATTTT. It translates to CASSEEGVAGGRGDTQYF.